The 23 T cell receptor beta chains below all came from one sample that was sequenced in a study of blood T cell repertoires in COVID-19. Sequencing used immunoSEQ multiplex PCR; TCRdb keeps in-frame clones, though not all of them. This table has around 270,000 clones, 75% to 90% appearing once. Sequencing input: peripheral blood. These TCRs come from a man aged 25 to 45 with active or convalescent COVID-19.

The chain joins TRBV19 to TRBJ1-2, with D possibly TRBD1 on 6 matching bases. Looked up from germline, CDR1 is LNHDA and CDR2 is SQIVND (reference sequence). CDR3 size: 13 residues. V gave up 2 bases and J gave up 7 bases, with 11 bases separating them. The CDR3 spells CASSINREAGYTF. CDR3 nucleotides: TGTGCCAGTAGTATAAACAGGGAAGCTGGCTACACCTTC.

This clone was observed a single time. V gene TRBV7-2 combines with J gene TRBJ2-3; TRBD2 matches 10 bases. The J segment lost 0 bases and the V segment lost 5 bases, leaving 8 bases of the junction unmatched. Per germline, CDR1 SGHTA and CDR2 FQGNSA. The CDR3 length is 17 residues. The CDR3 spells CASSPGAGGPSTDTQYF. As DNA, the CDR3 is TGTGCCAGCAGCCCGGGAGCGGGGGGGCCGAGCACAGATACGCAGTATTTT.

This chain links TRBV7-3 with TRBJ2-7, with 9 bases identical to TRBD2. With V trimmed by 4 bases and J by 7 bases, 11 bases remained unmatched. The CDR3 is 15 residues long. Germline V gene data show CDR1 as SGHTA and CDR2 as FQGTGA. The CDR3 protein is CASSYAASGVGEQYF. CDR3 sequence (DNA): TGTGCCAGCAGCTATGCCGCTAGCGGGGTCGGGGAGCAGTACTTC.

The chain links TRBV2 to TRBJ2-1; D may be TRBD2 (6 bases). Germline values: CDR1 SNHLY, CDR2 FYNNEI. Trimming pared 5 bases from V and 0 bases from J, leaving 17 bases between. The CDR3 extends over 17 amino acids. CDR3 in amino acids: CASSPGTFSSSYNEQFF. For the CDR3, the DNA is TGTGCCAGCAGTCCCGGGACTTTTTCTAGCTCCTACAATGAGCAGTTCTTC.

The chain couples TRBV11-2 to TRBJ2-5, with 9 bases identical to TRBD2. The CDR3 runs 15 residues. In germline, CDR1 is SGHAT, CDR2 FQNNGV. The ends lost 3 bases at V and 5 bases at J; junction bases unmatched: 7. The CDR3 nucleotides are TGTGCCAGCAGCTTGGCGGGGGGGCCGTCGGAGACCCAGTACTTC. This gives the protein CASSLAGGPSETQYF.

The rearrangement joins TRBV15 to TRBJ1-2; 7 positions agree with TRBD1. The CDR3 length is 16 residues. V lost 7 bases to trimming and J lost 5 bases; unmatched junction nucleotides: 16. The V gene's germline CDR1 is LNHNV and CDR2 YYDKDF (reference sequence). The CDR3 spells CATIKKTGRLGYGYTF. For the CDR3, the DNA is TGTGCCACCATCAAAAAGACAGGGAGGTTAGGGTATGGCTACACCTTC.

The J gene is TRBJ2-7, the V gene TRBV6-6, with D tentatively TRBD1 (5 bases). CDR1 and CDR2 from the germline V gene are MNHNY and SVGAGI (reference sequence). Trimming stripped 2 bases from V and 4 bases from J, with 18 bases between. The CDR3 totals 16 residues. Written as DNA, the CDR3 is TGTGCCAGCAGTTACACCACGGCCAGGGTATTATACGAGCAGTACTTC. It yields the protein CASSYTTARVLYEQYF.

The chain has TRBV10-1 and TRBJ1-1; the D gene is possibly TRBD1 (6 bases). V lost 6 bases and J 3 bases, leaving 14 bases between the germline ends. The V gene's germline CDR1 is WNHNN and CDR2 SYGVQD (reference sequence). The CDR3 loop spans 14 amino acids. This CDR3 reads CASRAGVADTEAFF. Here the CDR3 DNA reads TGCGCCAGCAGGGCAGGGGTGGCCGACACTGAAGCTTTCTTT.

A few counts support this clone. This chain links TRBV25-1 with TRBJ2-7; 10 bases fit TRBD1. The CDR3 spans 15 residues. Germline CDR1 is MGHDK and CDR2 is SYGVNS. V dropped 4 bases and J dropped 4; count of bases not matched to a gene: 7. The CDR3 bases are TGTGCCAGCAGTGGGTTCCGGACAGGGGGTTACGAGCAGTACTTC. It yields the protein CASSGFRTGGYEQYF.

In nucleotides, the CDR3 is TGTGCCAGCAGTCTGAGCAATCAGCCCCAGCATTTT. Protein: CASSLSNQPQHF. The rearrangement links TRBV6-2 or TRBV6-3 to TRBJ1-5; D is uncertain. The ends were cut back, 5 bases at V and 1 base at J, with 3 bases in the middle. The CDR3 is made up of 12 amino acids. The germline V gene has CDR1 MNHEY and CDR2 SVGEGT.

V gene TRBV6-5 combines with J gene TRBJ1-2, with a possible D match to TRBD1 (6 bases). V gave up 8 bases and J gave up 2 bases, with 9 bases separating them. Germline assignment: CDR1 MNHEY and CDR2 SVGAGI. The CDR3 is 12 residues long. This chain's CDR3 is CASSGQNYGYTF. As DNA, the CDR3 is TGTGCCAGCTCGGGACAAAACTATGGCTACACCTTC.

The CDR3 coding sequence is TGTGCCAGCAGCCCCCGGACAGTGTACTCCTCTGGAAACACCATATATTTT. Translating gives CASSPRTVYSSGNTIYF. The chain combines TRBV7-6 with TRBJ1-3, with a tentative D call TRBD1 (6 bases). Trimming pared 5 bases from V and 0 bases from J, leaving 17 bases between. CDR1 SGHVS and CDR2 FNYEAQ come from the germline V gene. This CDR3 is built from 17 residues.

This chain uses TRBV11-2 with TRBJ2-2; tentative D call: TRBD1 (6 bases). Germline-derived CDR1 and CDR2 are SGHAT and FQNNGV. V shed 5 bases and J shed 1 base, with 8 bases lying between them. There are 14 residues in the CDR3. The CDR3 spells CASSVGQNTGELFF. CDR3 coding DNA: TGTGCCAGCAGCGTGGGACAGAACACCGGGGAGCTGTTTTTT.

The chain combines TRBV9 with TRBJ1-2; D ambiguous. The germline V and J ends were trimmed by 0 bases and 0 bases, with 9 bases remaining between them. The CDR3 length is 15 residues. The germline V gene has CDR1 SGDLS and CDR2 YYNGEE. CDR3 amino acids: CASSVAPVANYGYTF. Written as DNA, the CDR3 is TGTGCCAGCAGCGTAGCGCCCGTAGCTAACTATGGCTACACCTTC.

This clone was seen only a few times. J is TRBJ1-1 and V is TRBV6-1, with TRBD1 matching over 7 bases. From germline, CDR1 is MNHNS and CDR2 SASEGT. The CDR3 is made up of 15 amino acids. V lost 3 bases and J lost 1; bases outside the gene matches: 5. The CDR3 region has the DNA TGTGCCAGCAGTGACCAGGGACAGAAGAACACTGAAGCTTTCTTT. Protein sequence: CASSDQGQKNTEAFF.

V usage is TRBV5-1 and J usage is TRBJ1-1; 8 bases are shared with TRBD1. Germline lookup yields CDR1 SGHRS and CDR2 YFSETQ. The V segment lost 4 bases and the J segment 5 bases; nucleotides outside the gene matches: 4. This CDR3 region has 13 residues. CDR3 coding DNA: TGCGCCAGCAGCCCGACAGGGGCGACTGAAGCTTTCTTT. Its translation: CASSPTGATEAFF.

This clone was counted once. CDR3 sequence (DNA): TGCGCCAGCAGCCTCGGAGGTGAAAAACTGTTTTTT. The encoded protein is CASSLGGEKLFF. This chain joins TRBV5-1 and TRBJ1-4; D ambiguous. The CDR3 totals 12 residues. Germline loops: CDR1 SGHRS, CDR2 YFSETQ. Deletions cut 4 bases from V and 7 bases from J, with 8 bases between.

The chain recombines TRBV6-5 with TRBJ1-2; 8 bases map to TRBD1. The V gene end was trimmed by 8 bases and the J gene end by 4 bases; junction bases not matched to a gene: 9. Germline V lookup: CDR1 MNHEY, CDR2 SVGAGI. This CDR3 is built from 14 residues. In nucleotides, the CDR3 is TGTGCCAGCGGACAGGGAGTTGTTCTCTATGGCTACACCTTC. Translated, it gives CASGQGVVLYGYTF.

V is TRBV3-1 (or the pseudogene TRBV3-2) and J is TRBJ2-2, with 12 bases fitting TRBD2. This CDR3 is 17 amino acids long. Germline V gene data show CDR1 as LGHDT and CDR2 as YNNKEL (reference sequence). V lost 5 bases and J lost 4; bases outside the gene matches: 8. The CDR3 loop reads CASSNLGTSGSTGELFF. In nucleotides, the CDR3 is TGTGCCAGCAGCAACCTCGGGACTAGCGGGTCCACCGGGGAGCTGTTTTTT.

The rearrangement joins TRBV7-8 to TRBJ2-2; 11 bases are a match to TRBD2. Germline V lookup: CDR1 SGHVS, CDR2 FQNEAQ. V dropped 8 bases and J dropped 6; count of bases not matched to a gene: 11. CDR3 length equals 16 residues. The CDR3 sequence is CASAILAGAWAGELFF. The CDR3 DNA reads as TGTGCCAGCGCCATACTAGCGGGGGCTTGGGCCGGGGAGCTGTTTTTT.

CDR3 protein: CASSLGPGYEAFF. CDR3 coding DNA: TGTGCCAGCAGCCTAGGGCCGGGGTATGAAGCTTTCTTT. The genes are TRBV27 and TRBJ1-1; D is ambiguous. The CDR3 runs 13 residues. Germline CDR1 MNHEY, CDR2 SMNVEV (reference sequence). V was clipped by 6 bases and J by 7 bases, with 15 bases between them.

The chain combines TRBV20-1 with TRBJ2-7; possibly TRBD2 for D (5 bases). The V end was cut by 3 bases, the J end by 1 base, with 7 bases between. The CDR3 length is 12 residues. Germline V gene data show CDR1 as DFQATT and CDR2 as SNEGSKA (reference sequence). CDR3: CSASWTSYEQYF. CDR3 coding DNA: TGCAGTGCTAGTTGGACTTCCTACGAGCAGTACTTC.

This chain links TRBV27 with TRBJ2-1; 11 nucleotides line up with TRBD2. The germline V gene has CDR1 MNHEY and CDR2 SMNVEV (reference sequence). The CDR3 length is 17 residues. The trim removed 3 bases at V and 10 bases at J, leaving 14 bases unmatched. The CDR3 nucleotides are TGTGCCAGCAGTTTGCCACACGTAGCGGGGGGGCCAGGAGAGCAGTTCTTC. It is translated as CASSLPHVAGGPGEQFF.